This TCR beta chain was captured by sequencing in a study of blood T cell repertoires in COVID-19. The wider study: Material from acute and convalescent COVID-19 was sourced from the United States, Italy and Spain. Nucleic acid was either cDNA or gDNA, and it came from T cells, B-cell-depleted T cells, or PBMCs.

Germline lookup yields CDR1 LGHDT and CDR2 YNNKEL (reference sequence). The CDR3 extends over 15 amino acids. V lost 1 base and J lost 2, with 11 bases in between. How the authors handled the data: Quantification of nucleated cells was approximated via reference gene primer amplification. The protocol was immunoSEQ multiplex PCR, while the TCRdb copy is restricted to in-frame clones and leaves out a portion. V and J calls and clone size are given by that table; D and trimming were obtained from the DNA. Among about 52,000 clones, less than 95% were seen once, and the ten largest hold around 3.1%. The specimen sequenced was peripheral blood. The chain has TRBV3-1 (or the pseudogene TRBV3-2) and TRBJ1-1; no definite D call. The sequence was obtained from a human donor in a cohort sampled during active COVID-19. The CDR3, as DNA: TGTGCCAGCAGCCAAGGTGGGCAGCCAAACACTGAAGCTTTCTTT. It encodes CASSQGGQPNTEAFF.